In this sample, the clone carrying this T cell receptor beta chain turned up a few times. The data were taken from a study of T cells in Graves' hyperthyroidism and ophthalmopathy. The CDR3 totals 18 residues. The V end was cut by 6 bases, the J end by 0 bases, with 21 bases between. RNA transcripts were the template for amplifying TCR beta CDR3 regions. Using the HTBI primer set, a first-round RT-PCR was run on the TCR CDR3. TCRdb re-called the multiplex PCR reads with MiXCR, one entry per CDR3 protein. Of fewer than 900,000 distinct CDR3 sequences in the sample, about a sixth are singletons; the top ten hold under 9.5%.

The chain links TRBV12-3 or TRBV12-4 to TRBJ1-5; D perhaps matches TRBD1 (5 bases). Input material: blood. The source of this sequence is a man aged 18 to 30 with Graves' hyperthyroidism. This chain's CDR3 is CASSIGDSGAYSNQPQHF. The CDR3 DNA follows: TGTGCCAGCAGCATCGGGGACTCCGGAGCGTATAGCAATCAGCCCCAGCATTTT.